This T cell receptor (beta chain) was recovered during a study of T cells after yellow fever vaccination. Study-wide points: Although most clonotypes did not, a small share appeared in both CD4 and CD8 compartments.

Germline CDR1 and CDR2: LGHDT and YNNKEL (reference sequence). The CDR3 spans 14 residues. With 4 bases clipped from V and 7 bases from J, the junction kept 6 bases outside the gene matches. 5'RACE template switching produced TCR cDNA carrying a universal primer site and UMIs. One entry per CDR3 protein results from TCRdb running MiXCR on the 5' RACE reads. The sample contains around 530,000 distinct CDR3 sequences, around 17% of which appear only once. A few counts support this clonotype. Its antigen is currently unknown. The sequence came from a man aged 18 to 29 who received the YFV17D yellow fever vaccine. This specimen was PBMCs, taken more than 4 days after the first yellow fever vaccination. The genes are TRBV3-1 and TRBJ2-7; 11 nucleotides line up with TRBD1. The CDR3 sequence: CASSRTGGAEEQYV. Written as DNA, the CDR3 is TGTGCCAGCAGCCGGACAGGGGGCGCGGAAGAGCAGTACGTC.